The clone carrying this TCR beta chain was recorded only once. Its antigen is as yet unknown. The CDR3 runs 15 residues. V shed 7 bases and J 1 base; nucleotides not matched to a gene: 9. CDR1 is LNHDA and CDR2 is SQIVND in the germline V gene (reference sequence). This sample was included in a study of PD-1 blockade in mismatch repair-deficient tumors. At the level of the study: Patients had about a dozen mismatch repair-deficient cancer types and were previously treated and progressing.

Method: immunoSEQ multiplex PCR; TCRdb's copy keeps in-frame clones and lacks some. The table has about 120,000 clones, roughly 80% seen once. The TCR-sequenced patients were a few responders to pembrolizumab. Study results and limitations: Tumor-resident clones, often undetectable pretreatment in blood, expanded then contracted after pembrolizumab.

The sequence was collected from an adult with mismatch repair-deficient cancer. V is TRBV19 and J is TRBJ1-1; 7 bases are a match to TRBD1. The starting material was peripheral blood, obtained about 13 months after starting pembrolizumab. CDR3 region: CASTPWTGGNTEAFF. CDR3 nucleotide sequence: TGTGCCAGTACCCCATGGACAGGAGGGAACACTGAAGCTTTCTTT.